This T cell receptor beta chain was obtained from a study of T cells after yellow fever vaccination. In this sample, this clonotype turned up many times. Its antigen is still unknown. V lost 1 base and J lost 3; bases outside the gene matches: 6. Germline CDR1 DFQATT, CDR2 SNEGSKA (reference sequence). The CDR3 loop spans 15 amino acids. Findings and limits, study-wide: Researchers noted that a small share of clonotypes showed up in both CD4 and CD8 compartments. Boosting was followed by the reappearance of most primary-vaccination clones (roughly 95% CD4, 85% to 90% CD8).

Making TCR cDNA involved 5'RACE template switching, which added UMIs and a universal primer site. One entry per CDR3 protein results from TCRdb running MiXCR on the 5' RACE reads. Here the sample spans approximately 120,000 distinct CDR3 sequences, about 7% being singletons. Material: CD4+ T cells sorted from PBMCs, obtained 10 days after the first yellow fever vaccination. This TCR came from a man aged 18 to 29 who received the YFV17D yellow fever vaccine. The V and J genes are TRBV20-1 and TRBJ1-5, with 7 positions matching TRBD1. CDR3 amino acids: CSARATRGNNQPQHF. CDR3 bases: TGCAGTGCTAGAGCCACCAGGGGGAACAATCAGCCCCAGCATTTT.